This T cell receptor (beta chain) was obtained from a study of shared clonotypes between healthy human individuals. Across the study: Each donor contributed plates that comprised three CD4 naive, three CD4 memory, two CD8 naive and one CD8 memory. General observations from the study: Blood was the sole source, and tissue repertoires probably differ.

On this clone itself: No antigen is known for it.

Generated by immunoSEQ multiplex PCR, the TCRdb table keeps only in-frame clones and is missing some. The sample shows hundreds of thousands of clones, roughly 73% of them seen only once. CDR3 length: 15 residues. The trim removed 1 base at V and 1 base at J, leaving 4 bases unmatched. The germline gives CDR1 SGHDN, CDR2 FVKESK. The study drew its donors from healthy HIV-negative adults without recent acute infections or vaccinations. This sequence was found in a woman in her twenties or thirties in good health. The chain recombines TRBV14 with TRBJ2-7, with 7 bases matching TRBD1. What was sequenced was memory CD4+ T cells sorted from blood. Subset meaning: CD45RA-negative fraction. The CDR3 is CASSQVGGRSYEQYF. DNA for the CDR3: TGTGCCAGCAGCCAAGTAGGGGGCAGATCCTACGAGCAGTACTTC.